This T cell receptor beta chain was identified in a study of blood T cell repertoires in COVID-19. Study as a whole: From T cells, B-cell-depleted T cells, or PBMCs came the material, which was cDNA or gDNA.

CDR1 is SGHRS, CDR2 YFSETQ, per germline. This CDR3 has 15 amino acids. The V gene end was trimmed by 1 base and the J gene end by 7 bases; junction bases not matched to a gene: 5. The Seattle patients joined while their infection was active and were tracked longitudinally afterward. Original processing notes: How many nucleated cells were present was estimated from reference gene primer amplification. Assay used: immunoSEQ multiplex PCR; TCRdb lists only in-frame clones, some missing. The V and J calls and clone size were taken over from that table, and D and trimming were inferred from the DNA. The sample contains around 310,000 clones, nearly 90% of which appear only once. This clone was counted a single time.

The source of this sequence is a middle-aged woman with COVID-19, enrolled during active disease. Sequencing was carried out using peripheral blood. The V and J genes are TRBV5-1 and TRBJ2-1; 10 nucleotides line up with TRBD1. CDR3 residues: CASSLRQGALNEQFF. In DNA, the CDR3 is TGCGCCAGCAGCTTGAGACAGGGGGCGCTGAATGAGCAGTTCTTC.